This TCR beta chain emerged from a study of T cell responses to AZD1222 COVID-19 vaccine. Measured with immunoSEQ multiplex PCR; TCRdb has only the in-frame clones, and not every one. This sample has some 120,000 clones, with 70% to 90% found just once. From germline, CDR1 is LGHNA and CDR2 YSLEER. Deletions cut 2 bases from V and 4 bases from J, with 9 bases between. The CDR3 runs 14 residues. The gene calls are TRBV4-3 and TRBJ2-1; possible D gene TRBD1, 5 bases. The sequence came from an adult in good health. The sample here was peripheral blood, taken on day 0 of MenACWY control vaccination. CDR3 sequence (DNA): TGCGCCAGCAGCCAAACAGACAGATACAATGAGCAGTTCTTC. Encoded protein: CASSQTDRYNEQFF.